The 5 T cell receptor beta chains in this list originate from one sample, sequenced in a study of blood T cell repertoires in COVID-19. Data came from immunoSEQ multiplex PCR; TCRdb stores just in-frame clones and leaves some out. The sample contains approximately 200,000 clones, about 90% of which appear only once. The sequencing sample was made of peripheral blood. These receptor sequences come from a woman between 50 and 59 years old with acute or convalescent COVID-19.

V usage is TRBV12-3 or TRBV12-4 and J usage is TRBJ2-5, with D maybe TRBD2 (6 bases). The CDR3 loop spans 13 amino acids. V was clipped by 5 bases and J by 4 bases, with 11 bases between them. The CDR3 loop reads CASSRGSGETQYF. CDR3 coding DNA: TGTGCCAGCAGTCGGGGGAGCGGAGAGACCCAGTACTTC.

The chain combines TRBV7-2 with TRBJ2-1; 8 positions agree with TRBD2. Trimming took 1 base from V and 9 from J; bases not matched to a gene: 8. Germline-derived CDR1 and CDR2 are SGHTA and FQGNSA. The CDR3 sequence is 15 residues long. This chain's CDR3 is CASSLGARGDFEQFF. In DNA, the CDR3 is TGTGCCAGCAGCTTAGGGGCGCGGGGGGATTTTGAGCAGTTCTTC.

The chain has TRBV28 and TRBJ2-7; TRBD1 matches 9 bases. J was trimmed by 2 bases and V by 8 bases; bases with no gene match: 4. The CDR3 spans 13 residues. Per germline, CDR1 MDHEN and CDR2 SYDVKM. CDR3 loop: CASGTGSPYEQYF. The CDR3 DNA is TGTGCCAGCGGGACAGGGAGTCCCTACGAGCAGTACTTC.

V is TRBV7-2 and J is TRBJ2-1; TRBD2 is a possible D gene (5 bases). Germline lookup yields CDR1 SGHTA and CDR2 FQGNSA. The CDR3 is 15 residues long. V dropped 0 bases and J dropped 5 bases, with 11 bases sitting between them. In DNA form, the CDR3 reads TGTGCCAGCAGCTTAGCTCGGGGTTTCCACAATGAGCAGTTCTTC. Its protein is CASSLARGFHNEQFF.

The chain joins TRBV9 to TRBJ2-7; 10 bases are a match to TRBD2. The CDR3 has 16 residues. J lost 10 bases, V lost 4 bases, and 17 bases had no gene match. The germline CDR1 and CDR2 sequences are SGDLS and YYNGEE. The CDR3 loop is CASSPRASGGVYGQYF. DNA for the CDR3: TGTGCCAGCAGCCCCCGGGCCAGCGGGGGGGTGTACGGACAGTACTTC.